This T cell receptor (beta chain) was captured by sequencing in a study of cytomegalovirus exposure and HLA in healthy donors. V was clipped by 3 bases and J by 2 bases; unmatched bases: 8. The CDR3 loop spans 16 amino acids. Germline V gene sequence: CDR1 MGHRA, CDR2 YSYEKL. 13 Jbeta primers and 60 Vbeta primers were used for the PCR. The repertoire was sequenced with immunoSEQ multiplex PCR; TCRdb's copy has only in-frame clones and lacks some. The data show approximately 100,000 clones, 55% to 75% seen once. A note on this clone: Antigen: not known.

General study findings and limits: The study recorded 150 to 200 TCR beta chains that were cytomegalovirus-associated.

The sequence derives from a man aged 50 to 60 in good health and CMV-seronegative. This chain uses TRBV4-1 with TRBJ2-7; 9 positions agree with TRBD2. Specimen: PBMCs. DNA for the CDR3: TGCGCCAGCAGCCAGGAACTAGCGGGCCCCACCTACGAGCAGTACTTC. It translates to CASSQELAGPTYEQYF.